This TCR beta chain was observed in a study of CD4 T cells in relation to SARS-CoV-2 and coronaviruses. Sequenced by immunoSEQ multiplex PCR; TCRdb stores in-frame clones only, minus some. The sample records 9,500 to 15,000 clones, over 65% being singletons. Concerning this clone: Its antigen is unidentified.

CD4+ T cells from unexposed donors were obtained before the COVID-19 pandemic (2011-2018). Isolation of CD4+ T cells took place after less than twelve days in culture. Fresh IL-2 medium replaced half the medium on days 3 and 7. Trimming took 0 bases from V and 6 from J; bases not matched to a gene: 10. Germline V gives CDR1 SGHDN, CDR2 FVKESK. The CDR3 runs 16 residues. The specimen was CD4+ T cells from PBMCs, cultured in vitro. This chain joins TRBV14 and TRBJ2-7; 8 bases agree with TRBD2. This TCR was recovered from a human donor in good health. CDR3 coding DNA: TGTGCCAGCAGCCAAGATAATGCAGCGGGAGAAGGCGAGCAGTACTTC. This gives the protein CASSQDNAAGEGEQYF. Complete variable domain (other parts from reference TRBV14 and TRBJ2-7): EAGVTQFPSHSVIEKGQTVTLRCDPISGHDNLYWYRRVMGKEIKFLLHFVKESKQDESGMPNNRFLAERTGGTYSTLKVQPAELEDSGVYFCASSQDNAAGEGEQYFGPGTRLTVT.